Described below is a single T cell receptor (beta chain) sequence and its context. Repertoires were generated with immunoSEQ multiplex PCR, while TCRdb's copy carries only in-frame clones and drops some. The sample consists of 89,000 or so clones, about 87% of them appearing once. This sample is part of a study of control samples from healthy donors and cancer patients. The sequence came from a man in his fifties in good health. Sequencing was done on a sample of blood.

CDR3 in DNA: TGTGCAAGTCGCTGGGAGGCGAAGACTAACTATGGCTACACCTTC. This codes for CASRWEAKTNYGYTF. This chain links TRBV12-2 with TRBJ1-2. TRBV12-2 is a pseudogene segment. The CDR3 contains 15 residues.